These T cell receptor beta chains were read from a single sample in a study of T-cell memory formation after mild COVID-19. TCRdb passed the 5' RACE reads through MiXCR, listing each CDR3 protein once. The sample contains about 210,000 distinct CDR3 sequences, under 12% of which appear only once. The sample taken for sequencing was PBMCs or a T cell subset sorted from them (not recorded which). Source of these receptors: a man younger than 30 who had mild COVID-19 (a few samples of this study predate the infection). Cell type and time point are not known. CDR3s include the opening cysteine and the closing phenylalanine or tryptophan. The D gene is left open where the match is weak. The size entry is marked missing in some rows and otherwise reads once, few, many or a size class.

j_gene,v_gene,len,abundance,d_gene,CDR3aa,CDR3nt
TRBJ1-5,TRBV7-2,15,few,NA,CASSVSGLSNQPQHF,TGTGCCAGCAGCGTATCAGGACTTAGCAATCAGCCCCAGCATTTT
TRBJ1-3,TRBV6-6,16,few,TRBD1,CASSYSQGATGNTIYF,TGTGCCAGCAGTTACTCGCAGGGGGCAACTGGAAACACCATATATTTT
TRBJ1-5,TRBV7-2,16,NA,NA,CASSLVGEGSNQPQHF,TGTGCCAGCAGCTTAGTGGGGGAGGGCAGCAATCAGCCCCAGCATTTT
TRBJ2-3,TRBV2,13,NA,NA,CASRQGREDTQYF,TGTGCCAGCAGACAGGGCCGTGAAGATACGCAGTATTTT
TRBJ2-3,TRBV5-1,16,few,TRBD2,CASSLGTSSFTDTQYF,TGCGCCAGCAGCTTGGGGACTAGCAGTTTCACAGATACGCAGTATTTT
TRBJ2-5,TRBV20-1,14,few,TRBD1,CSAQRTGDQETQYF,TGCAGTGCTCAACGGACAGGGGACCAAGAGACCCAGTACTTC
TRBJ1-2,TRBV12-3/TRBV12-4,12,NA,NA,CASSRDILRYTF,TGTGCCAGCAGCCGGGACATTCTTCGCTACACCTTC
TRBJ1-4,TRBV9,14,NA,NA,CASSAGPQAEKLFF,TGTGCCAGCAGCGCCGGGCCCCAAGCGGAAAAACTGTTTTTT
TRBJ1-2,TRBV7-2,14,few,NA,CASTPNGGPDGYTF,TGTGCCAGCACCCCAAACGGGGGGCCTGATGGCTACACCTTC
TRBJ2-2,TRBV12-3/TRBV12-4,14,NA,NA,CASSLMRNTGELFF,TGTGCCAGCAGTTTGATGCGGAACACCGGGGAGCTGTTTTTT
TRBJ2-7,TRBV20-1,15,few,TRBD1,CSAILPGQGTYEQYF,TGCAGTGCCATATTACCGGGACAGGGGACCTACGAGCAGTACTTC
TRBJ1-2,TRBV20-1,15,NA,NA,CSARGHLGRQSGYTF,TGCAGTGCTAGAGGGCACCTTGGACGGCAGAGTGGCTACACCTTC
TRBJ2-5,TRBV5-1,13,NA,NA,CASSFEGWETQYF,TGCGCCAGCAGCTTCGAGGGTTGGGAGACCCAGTACTTC
TRBJ2-7,TRBV9,15,few,NA,CASSPPYSAFSEQYF,TGTGCCAGCAGCCCACCCTACTCGGCTTTTAGCGAGCAGTACTTC
TRBJ2-2,TRBV10-3,19,few,TRBD2,CAISAPPGLAGANTGELFF,TGTGCCATCAGTGCCCCCCCGGGACTAGCGGGGGCAAACACCGGGGAGCTGTTTTTT
TRBJ1-2,TRBV20-1,14,once,TRBD1,CSARGQGSNYGYTF,TGCAGTGCTAGAGGACAGGGAAGTAACTATGGCTACACCTTC
TRBJ1-1,TRBV18,14,NA,NA,CASSPGEENTEAFF,TGTGCCAGCTCACCTGGGGAAGAGAACACTGAAGCTTTCTTT
TRBJ2-3,TRBV5-1,13,many,TRBD2,CASSFGAREAQYF,TGCGCCAGCAGCTTCGGCGCGCGGGAGGCGCAGTATTTT
TRBJ2-3,TRBV9,16,few,NA,CASSVDLGMRADTQYF,TGTGCCAGCAGCGTAGACCTGGGCATGCGCGCAGATACGCAGTATTTT
TRBJ2-3,TRBV7-2,16,many,TRBD2,CASSLLGGGAVDTQYF,TGTGCCAGCAGCTTACTCGGCGGGGGGGCCGTAGATACGCAGTATTTT
TRBJ1-5,TRBV28,15,NA,TRBD1,CASSLPGQGRGPQHF,TGTGCCAGCAGTTTACCAGGACAGGGGAGGGGGCCCCAGCATTTT
TRBJ2-2,TRBV6-5,14,NA,TRBD1,CASSWTGATGELFF,TGTGCCAGCAGTTGGACAGGGGCTACCGGGGAGCTGTTTTTT
TRBJ2-3,TRBV7-3,16,NA,TRBD2,CASSLNPSGGASTQYF,TGTGCCAGCAGCTTAAACCCTAGCGGGGGGGCTAGTACGCAGTATTTT
TRBJ2-2,TRBV2,13,few,NA,CASSEGNTGELFF,TGTGCCAGCAGTGAGGGGAACACCGGGGAGCTGTTTTTT
TRBJ1-1,TRBV6-5,15,few,NA,CASSYDFTGVVEAFF,TGTGCCAGCAGTTACGATTTCACAGGAGTTGTTGAAGCTTTCTTT
TRBJ2-5,TRBV24-1,16,few,TRBD2,CATSDHGLAGDETQYF,TGTGCCACCAGTGATCATGGACTAGCGGGGGATGAGACCCAGTACTTC
TRBJ1-4,TRBV7-9,12,NA,NA,CASSLEEGKLFF,TGTGCCAGCAGCTTAGAAGAAGGCAAACTGTTTTTT
TRBJ2-1,TRBV6-5,14,NA,NA,CASSPRRGANEQFF,TGTGCCAGCAGTCCTCGGCGGGGAGCCAATGAGCAGTTCTTC
TRBJ2-2,TRBV6-6,16,NA,TRBD1,CASNGQGARDPRELFF,TGTGCCAGCAACGGACAGGGGGCGAGGGACCCCAGGGAGCTGTTTTTT
TRBJ1-2,TRBV4-2,16,few,TRBD1,CASSQELRGPTYGYTF,TGTGCCAGCAGCCAAGAGCTAAGGGGGCCCACCTATGGCTACACCTTC
TRBJ1-3,TRBV29-1,11,NA,TRBD1,CSAGQGGTIYF,TGCAGCGCCGGACAGGGCGGCACCATATATTTT
TRBJ1-5,TRBV6-2/TRBV6-3,19,NA,NA,CASSYPVGGRSGSNQPQHF,TGTGCCAGCAGTTACCCCGTGGGGGGGCGAAGCGGGAGCAATCAGCCCCAGCATTTT
TRBJ2-3,TRBV7-2,12,many,NA,CASSPRTNTQYF,TGTGCCAGCAGCCCCCGGACTAATACGCAGTATTTT
TRBJ1-6,TRBV7-2,14,few,NA,CASSLNRAGSPLHF,TGTGCCAGCAGCTTAAACAGGGCAGGTTCACCCCTCCACTTT
TRBJ2-5,TRBV11-2,12,few,NA,CASSSLVGTQYF,TGTGCCAGCAGCTCATTGGTGGGGACCCAGTACTTC
TRBJ1-2,TRBV7-6,12,few,NA,CASSREGYGYTF,TGTGCCAGCAGTCGCGAGGGGTATGGCTACACCTTC
TRBJ1-6,TRBV12-3/TRBV12-4,15,NA,NA,CASRERGTHNSPLHF,TGTGCCAGCAGAGAAAGGGGGACCCATAATTCACCCCTCCACTTT